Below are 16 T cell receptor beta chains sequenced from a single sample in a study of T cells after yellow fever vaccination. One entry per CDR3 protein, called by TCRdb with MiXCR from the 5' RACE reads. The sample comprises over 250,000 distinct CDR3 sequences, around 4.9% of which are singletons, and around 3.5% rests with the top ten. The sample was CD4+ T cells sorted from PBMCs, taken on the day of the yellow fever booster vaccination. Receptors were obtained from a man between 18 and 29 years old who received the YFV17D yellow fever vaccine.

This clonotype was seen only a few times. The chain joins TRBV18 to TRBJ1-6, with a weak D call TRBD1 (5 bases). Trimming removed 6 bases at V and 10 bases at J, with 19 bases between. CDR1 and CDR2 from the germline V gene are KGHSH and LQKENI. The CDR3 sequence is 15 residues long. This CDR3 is CASSPSGPRESPLHF. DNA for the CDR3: TGTGCCAGCTCCCCAAGCGGGCCCAGGGAGTCACCCCTCCACTTT.

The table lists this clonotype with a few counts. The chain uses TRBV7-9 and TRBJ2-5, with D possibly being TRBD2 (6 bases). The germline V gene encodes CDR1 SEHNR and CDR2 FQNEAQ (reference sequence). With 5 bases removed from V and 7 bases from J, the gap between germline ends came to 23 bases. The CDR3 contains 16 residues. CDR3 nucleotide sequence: TGTGCCAGCAGCCCGGGAGTTAGTGGACCGGGCGCGACCCAGTACTTC. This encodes CASSPGVSGPGATQYF.

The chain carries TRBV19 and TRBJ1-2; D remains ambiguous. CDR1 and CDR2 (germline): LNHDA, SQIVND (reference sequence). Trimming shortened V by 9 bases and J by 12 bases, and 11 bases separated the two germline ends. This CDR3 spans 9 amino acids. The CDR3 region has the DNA TGTGCCAGCGGACGGAGTCACACCTTC. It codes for CASGRSHTF.

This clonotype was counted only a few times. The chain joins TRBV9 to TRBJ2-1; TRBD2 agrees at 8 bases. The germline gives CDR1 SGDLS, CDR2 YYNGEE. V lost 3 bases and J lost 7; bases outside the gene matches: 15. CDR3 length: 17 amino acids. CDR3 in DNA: TGTGCCAGCAGCGGCAGGGATGGCGGGGGGTCTTTAAATGAGCAGTTCTTC. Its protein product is CASSGRDGGGSLNEQFF. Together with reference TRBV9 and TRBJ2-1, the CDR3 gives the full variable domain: DSGVTQTPKHLITATGQRVTLRCSPRSGDLSVYWYQQSLDQGLQFLIQYYNGEERAKGNILERFSAQQFPDLHSELNLSSLELGDSALYFCASSGRDGGGSLNEQFFGPGTRLTVL.

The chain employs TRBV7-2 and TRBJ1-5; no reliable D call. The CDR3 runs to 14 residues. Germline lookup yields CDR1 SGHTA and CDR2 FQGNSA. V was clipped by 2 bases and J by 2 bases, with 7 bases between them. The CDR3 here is CASSLRQGNQPQHF. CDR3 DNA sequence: TGTGCCAGCAGCTTAAGGCAGGGCAATCAGCCCCAGCATTTT.

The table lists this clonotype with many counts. The CDR3 nucleotides are TGTGCCAGCAGAGCCGGACAGGGAGGCTATGGCTACACCTTC. Its protein is CASRAGQGGYGYTF. V is TRBV12-3 or TRBV12-4 and J is TRBJ1-2; 8 bases line up with TRBD1. The V gene end was trimmed by 6 bases and the J gene end by 4 bases; junction bases not matched to a gene: 7. The length of the CDR3 is 14 residues.

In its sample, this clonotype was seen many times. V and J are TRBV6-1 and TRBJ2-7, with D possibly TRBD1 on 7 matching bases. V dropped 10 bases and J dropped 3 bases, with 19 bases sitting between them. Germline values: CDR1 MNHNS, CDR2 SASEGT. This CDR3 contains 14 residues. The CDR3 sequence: CATGEWRGLYEQYF. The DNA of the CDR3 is TGTGCCACCGGGGAATGGAGGGGGCTCTACGAGCAGTACTTC.

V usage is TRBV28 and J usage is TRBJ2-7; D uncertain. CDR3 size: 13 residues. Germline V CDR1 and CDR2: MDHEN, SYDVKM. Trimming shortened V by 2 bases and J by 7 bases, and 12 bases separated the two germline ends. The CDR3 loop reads CASSLPSSGEQYV. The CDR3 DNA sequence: TGTGCCAGCAGTTTACCCTCCAGTGGGGAGCAGTACGTC.

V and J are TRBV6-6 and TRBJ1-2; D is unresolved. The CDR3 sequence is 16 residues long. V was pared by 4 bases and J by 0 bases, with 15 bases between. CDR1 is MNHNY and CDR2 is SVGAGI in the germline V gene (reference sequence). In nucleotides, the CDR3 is TGTGCCAGCAGTTTCACCGCCCCGAGGGCTAACTATGGCTACACCTTC. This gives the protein CASSFTAPRANYGYTF.

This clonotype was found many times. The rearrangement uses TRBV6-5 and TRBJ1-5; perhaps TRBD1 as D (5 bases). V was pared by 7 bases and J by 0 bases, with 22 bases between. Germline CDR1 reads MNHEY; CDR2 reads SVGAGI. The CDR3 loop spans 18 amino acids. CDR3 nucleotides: TGTGCCAGCATTACGGTAATCCGGACACTTTATAGCAATCAGCCCCAGCATTTT. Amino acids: CASITVIRTLYSNQPQHF.

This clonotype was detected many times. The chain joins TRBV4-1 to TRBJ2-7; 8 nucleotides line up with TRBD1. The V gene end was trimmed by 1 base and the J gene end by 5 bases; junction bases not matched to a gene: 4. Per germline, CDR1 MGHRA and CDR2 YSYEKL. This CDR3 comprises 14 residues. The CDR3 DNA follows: TGCGCCAGCAGCCAAGGACAGGGGAGCAACGAGCAGTACTTC. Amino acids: CASSQGQGSNEQYF.

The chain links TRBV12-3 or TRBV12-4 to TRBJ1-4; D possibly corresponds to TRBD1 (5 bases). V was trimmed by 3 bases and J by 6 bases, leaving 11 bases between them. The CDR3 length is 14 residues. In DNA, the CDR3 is TGTGCCAGCAGTTTCTCCAGGGTGGATGAAAAACTGTTTTTT. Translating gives CASSFSRVDEKLFF.

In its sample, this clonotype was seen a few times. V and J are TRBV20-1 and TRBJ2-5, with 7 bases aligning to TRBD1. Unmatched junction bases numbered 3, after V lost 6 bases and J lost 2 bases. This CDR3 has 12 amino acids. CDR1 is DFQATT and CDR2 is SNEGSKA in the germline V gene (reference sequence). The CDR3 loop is CSARQGQETQYF. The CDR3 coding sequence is TGCAGTGCGAGACAGGGACAAGAGACCCAGTACTTC.

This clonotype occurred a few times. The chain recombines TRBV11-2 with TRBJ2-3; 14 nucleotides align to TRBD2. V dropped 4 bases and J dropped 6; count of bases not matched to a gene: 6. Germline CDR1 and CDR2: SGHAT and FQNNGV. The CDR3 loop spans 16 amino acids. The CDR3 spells CASSSRLAGGLDTQYF. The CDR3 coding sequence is TGTGCCAGCAGCTCTCGACTAGCGGGGGGGCTGGATACGCAGTATTTT.

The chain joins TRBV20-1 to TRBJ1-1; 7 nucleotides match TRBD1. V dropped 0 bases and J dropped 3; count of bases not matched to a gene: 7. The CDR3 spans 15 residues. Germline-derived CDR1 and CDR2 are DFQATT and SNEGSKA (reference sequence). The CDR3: CSARDQAGGDTEAFF. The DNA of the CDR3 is TGCAGTGCTAGAGATCAGGCAGGGGGTGACACTGAAGCTTTCTTT.

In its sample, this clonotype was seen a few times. As DNA, the CDR3 is TGTGCCAGCAGCTTAACAACGGGGGACGGCTATGGCTACACCTTC. It translates to CASSLTTGDGYGYTF. The chain links TRBV7-3 to TRBJ1-2; D might be TRBD1 (5 bases). There are 15 residues in the CDR3. Germline CDR1 reads SGHTA; CDR2 reads FQGTGA. V gave up 0 bases and J gave up 4 bases, with 12 bases separating them.